This T cell receptor beta chain was captured by sequencing in a study of T cell responses to AZD1222 COVID-19 vaccine (dated by TCRdb to the early 2020s). Some background on the complete study: AZD1222 recipients with second doses at about 4 weeks or about 12 weeks were pooled, because spike-specific TCR depth and breadth did not differ between schedules. Trial participants were enrolled by age into 18-55, 56-69 and 70-plus year subgroups, with about 150, 28 and 57 TCR-sequenced participants respectively. A total of 230 to 250 trial participants underwent TCR sequencing, of whom roughly 210 received two doses of AZD1222 and some 25 received two doses of the MenACWY control vaccine.

Counted from cysteine to phenylalanine, this CDR3 has 15 amino acids. Only the CDR3 part of the read is kept: 45 bases, read in frame from the first base. The CDR1 and CDR2 encoded by the germline V gene are MNHNS and SASEGT. V has 3 bases trimmed and J has 7 bases trimmed; junction bases matching no gene number 11. What the authors observed across the whole study: Reportedly, close to half of the unique spike-specific TCRs recognized epitopes lying outside the regions that are mutated in the B.1.351 and B.1.1.7 variants. The whole spike protein was spanned by vaccine-associated CD4 TCRs, and dominant responses were seen in regions 160-218 and 743-854. In the small 56-69-year group, the increase in depth fell short of significance, most likely because of low power. Participants were mostly white British, with more females than males. The authors suggested clonal diversity may have been underestimated. Conclusions about previously exposed vaccinees are limited because only five to seven AZD1222 recipients were SARS-CoV-2 seropositive at baseline. Because no day 14 peak-response samples were available, repertoires were characterized only after the peak T cell response. After two AZD1222 doses, both the breadth and the depth of spike-specific TCRs were significantly higher than at day 0 and than in MenACWY recipients.

The CDR3 regions of human TCRbeta chains were analyzed by immunosequencing. For the original study's pipeline: Repertoire TCRs were checked for matches against a reference library of SARS-CoV-2-specific TCRs that had been generated using the MIRA antigen-specificity platform. Breadth was defined as the fraction of unique TCRs that were SARS-CoV-2-associated. Depth was defined as the fraction of total T cells that were SARS-CoV-2-associated. Using the MIRA data, each spike-specific TCR was assigned both to the spike region to which the TCR was reactive and to a CD4 or CD8 class. Log10-transformed breadth and depth values were compared by one-way ANOVA with Sidak's multiple comparisons tests. The immuneACCESS repertoire file appears here via TCRdb, limited to in-frame rearrangements. These files lack a portion of the clones; in checked studies, under half of the deficit traces to unresolved V genes, and the cause of the others is not known. V, J and clone size derive from that table, while D and trimming were established from the DNA sequence. For this sample there are some 150,000 clones; roughly 94% appear just once. 1.3% of the sample is taken by the ten largest.

Read against the paper, the sample's time point label means: baseline before first vaccination. Samples from vaccinated people were obtained from the UK trials COV001 and COV002, which included a single-blind randomized controlled phase 2/3 trial of AZD1222 (ChAdOx1 nCoV-19) in healthy adults. For TCRbeta chain sequencing, PBMC samples were collected from trial participants at day 0 and at day 28 after the second dose. Of note for this clone: Its antigen remains unidentified. Base qualities are not provided; no much larger clone lies one nucleotide away.

This sample comprised peripheral blood, obtained on day 0 of AZD1222 vaccination. This receptor was taken from an adult in good health. The rearrangement combines TRBV6-1 with TRBJ1-1; TRBD1 aligns with 7 central bases. CDR3 sequence: CASSDGTVRMNEAFF. The nucleotides are TGTGCCAGCAGTGATGGGACAGTCCGCATGAATGAAGCTTTCTTT.